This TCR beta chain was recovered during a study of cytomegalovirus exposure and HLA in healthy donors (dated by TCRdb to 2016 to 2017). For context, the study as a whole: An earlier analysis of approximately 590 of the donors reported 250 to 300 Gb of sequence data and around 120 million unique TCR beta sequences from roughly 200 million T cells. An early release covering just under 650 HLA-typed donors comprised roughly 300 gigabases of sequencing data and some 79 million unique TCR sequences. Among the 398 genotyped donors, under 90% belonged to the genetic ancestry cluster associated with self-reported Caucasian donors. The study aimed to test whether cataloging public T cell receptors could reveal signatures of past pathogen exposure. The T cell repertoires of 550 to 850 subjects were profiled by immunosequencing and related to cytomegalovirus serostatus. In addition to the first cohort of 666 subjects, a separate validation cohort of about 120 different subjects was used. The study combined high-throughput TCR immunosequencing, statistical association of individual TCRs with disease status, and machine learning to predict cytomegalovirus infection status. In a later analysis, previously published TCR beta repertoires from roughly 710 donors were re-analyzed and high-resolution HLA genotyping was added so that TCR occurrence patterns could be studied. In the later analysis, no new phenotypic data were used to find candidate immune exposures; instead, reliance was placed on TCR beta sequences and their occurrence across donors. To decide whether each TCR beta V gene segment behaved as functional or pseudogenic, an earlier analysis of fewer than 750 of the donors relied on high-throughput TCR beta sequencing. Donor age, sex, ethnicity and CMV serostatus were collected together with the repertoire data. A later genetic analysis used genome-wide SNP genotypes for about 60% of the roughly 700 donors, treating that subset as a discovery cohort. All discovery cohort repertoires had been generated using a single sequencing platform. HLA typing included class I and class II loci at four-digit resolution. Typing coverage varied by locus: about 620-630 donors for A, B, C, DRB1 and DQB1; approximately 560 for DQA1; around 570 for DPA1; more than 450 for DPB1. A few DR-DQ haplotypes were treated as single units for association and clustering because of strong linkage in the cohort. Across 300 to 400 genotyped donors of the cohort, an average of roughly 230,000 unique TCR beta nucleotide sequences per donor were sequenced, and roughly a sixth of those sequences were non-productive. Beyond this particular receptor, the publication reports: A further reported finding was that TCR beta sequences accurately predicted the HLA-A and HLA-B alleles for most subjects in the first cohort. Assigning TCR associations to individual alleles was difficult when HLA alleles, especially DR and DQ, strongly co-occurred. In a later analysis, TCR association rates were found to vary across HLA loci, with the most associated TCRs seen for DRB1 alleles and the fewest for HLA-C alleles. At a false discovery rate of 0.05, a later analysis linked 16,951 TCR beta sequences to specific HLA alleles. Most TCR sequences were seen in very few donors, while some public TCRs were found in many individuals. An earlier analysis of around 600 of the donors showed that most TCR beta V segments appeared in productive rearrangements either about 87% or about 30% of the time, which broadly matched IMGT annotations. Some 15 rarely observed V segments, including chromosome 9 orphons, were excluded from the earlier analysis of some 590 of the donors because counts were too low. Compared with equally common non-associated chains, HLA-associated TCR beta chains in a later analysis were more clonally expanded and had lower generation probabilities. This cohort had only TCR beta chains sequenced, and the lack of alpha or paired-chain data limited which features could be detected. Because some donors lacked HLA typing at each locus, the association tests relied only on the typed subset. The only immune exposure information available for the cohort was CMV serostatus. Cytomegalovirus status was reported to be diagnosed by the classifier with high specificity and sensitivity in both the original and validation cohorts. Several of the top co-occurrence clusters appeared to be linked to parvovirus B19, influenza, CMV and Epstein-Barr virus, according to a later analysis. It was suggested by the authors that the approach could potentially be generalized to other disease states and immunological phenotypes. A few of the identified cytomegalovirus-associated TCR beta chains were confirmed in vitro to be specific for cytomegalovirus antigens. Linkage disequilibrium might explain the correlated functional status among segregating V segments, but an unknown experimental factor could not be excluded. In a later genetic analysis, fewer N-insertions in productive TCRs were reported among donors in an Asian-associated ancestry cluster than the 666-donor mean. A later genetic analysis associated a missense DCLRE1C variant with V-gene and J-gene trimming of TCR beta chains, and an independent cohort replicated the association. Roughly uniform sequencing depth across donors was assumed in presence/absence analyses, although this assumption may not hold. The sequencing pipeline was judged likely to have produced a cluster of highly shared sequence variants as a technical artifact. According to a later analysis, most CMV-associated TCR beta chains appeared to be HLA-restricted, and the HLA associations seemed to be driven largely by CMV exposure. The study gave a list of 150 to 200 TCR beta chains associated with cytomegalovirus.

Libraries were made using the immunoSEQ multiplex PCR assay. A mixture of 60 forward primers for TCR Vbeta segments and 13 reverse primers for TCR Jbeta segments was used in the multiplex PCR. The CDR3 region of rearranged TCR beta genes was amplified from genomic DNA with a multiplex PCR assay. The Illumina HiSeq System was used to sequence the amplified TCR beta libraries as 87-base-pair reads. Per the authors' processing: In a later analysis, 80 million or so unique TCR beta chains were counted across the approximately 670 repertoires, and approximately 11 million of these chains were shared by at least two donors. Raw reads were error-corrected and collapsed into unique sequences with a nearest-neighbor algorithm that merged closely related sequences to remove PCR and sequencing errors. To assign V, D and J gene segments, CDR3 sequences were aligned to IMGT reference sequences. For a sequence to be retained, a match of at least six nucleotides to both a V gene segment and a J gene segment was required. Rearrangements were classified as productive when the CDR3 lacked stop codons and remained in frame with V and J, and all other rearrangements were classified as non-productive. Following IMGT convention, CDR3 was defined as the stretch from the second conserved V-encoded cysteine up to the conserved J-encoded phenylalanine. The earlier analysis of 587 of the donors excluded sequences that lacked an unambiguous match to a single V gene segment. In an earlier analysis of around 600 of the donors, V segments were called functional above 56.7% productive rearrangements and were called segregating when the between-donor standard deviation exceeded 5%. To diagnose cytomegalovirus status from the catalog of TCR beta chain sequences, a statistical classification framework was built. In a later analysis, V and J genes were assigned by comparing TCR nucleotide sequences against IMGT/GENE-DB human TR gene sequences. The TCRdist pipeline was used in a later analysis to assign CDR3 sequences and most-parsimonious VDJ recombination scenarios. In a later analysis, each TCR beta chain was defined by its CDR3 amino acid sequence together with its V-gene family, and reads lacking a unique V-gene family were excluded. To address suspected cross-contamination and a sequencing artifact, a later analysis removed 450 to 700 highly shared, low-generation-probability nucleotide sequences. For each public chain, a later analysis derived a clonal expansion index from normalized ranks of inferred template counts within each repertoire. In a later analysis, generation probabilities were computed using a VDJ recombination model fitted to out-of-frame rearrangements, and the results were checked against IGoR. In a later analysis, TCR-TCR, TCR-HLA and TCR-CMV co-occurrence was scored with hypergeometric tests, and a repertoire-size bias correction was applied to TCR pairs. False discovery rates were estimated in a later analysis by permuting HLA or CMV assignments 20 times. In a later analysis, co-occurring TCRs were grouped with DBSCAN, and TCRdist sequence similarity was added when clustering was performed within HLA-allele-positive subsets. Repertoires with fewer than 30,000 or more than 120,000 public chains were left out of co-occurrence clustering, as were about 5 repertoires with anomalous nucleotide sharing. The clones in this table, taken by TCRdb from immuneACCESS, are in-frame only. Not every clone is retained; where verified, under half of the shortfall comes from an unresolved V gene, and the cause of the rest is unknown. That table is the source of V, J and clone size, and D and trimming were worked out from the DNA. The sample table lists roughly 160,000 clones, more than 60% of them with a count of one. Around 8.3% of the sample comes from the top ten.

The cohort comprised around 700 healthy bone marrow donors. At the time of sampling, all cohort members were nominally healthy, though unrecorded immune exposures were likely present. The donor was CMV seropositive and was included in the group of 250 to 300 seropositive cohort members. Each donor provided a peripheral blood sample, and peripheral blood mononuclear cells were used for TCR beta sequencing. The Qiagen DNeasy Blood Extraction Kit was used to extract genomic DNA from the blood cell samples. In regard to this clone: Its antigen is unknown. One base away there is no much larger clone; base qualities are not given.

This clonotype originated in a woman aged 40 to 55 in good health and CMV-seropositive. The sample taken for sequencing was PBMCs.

The CDR3 protein is CAWSGPGNQPQHF. The base sequence is TGTGCCTGGAGTGGGCCAGGAAATCAGCCCCAGCATTTT. Recombination connected TRBV30 to TRBJ1-5; confidence is insufficient to name the D gene. The CDR3 holds 13 amino acids from the cysteine to the phenylalanine. The only DNA kept is the CDR3, 39 bases in frame from the first base. V loses 1 base of germline sequence and J loses 4 bases, and the interval between the two ends is 8 bases. CDR1 is given as GTSNPN and CDR2 as SVGIG, both from the germline V gene (reference sequence).